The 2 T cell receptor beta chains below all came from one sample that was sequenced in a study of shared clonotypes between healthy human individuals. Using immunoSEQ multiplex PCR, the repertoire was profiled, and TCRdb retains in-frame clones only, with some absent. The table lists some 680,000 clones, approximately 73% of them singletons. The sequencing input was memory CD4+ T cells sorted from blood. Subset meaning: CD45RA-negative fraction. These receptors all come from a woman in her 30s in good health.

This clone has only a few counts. CDR3 sequence reads: CASSLPGGTDTQYF. CDR3 bases: TGTGCCAGCAGCTTGCCCGGAGGGACAGATACGCAGTATTTT. The V gene is TRBV7-2, the J gene TRBJ2-3, with TRBD2 as a possible D gene (6 bases). Germline V gives CDR1 SGHTA, CDR2 FQGNSA. The V end lost 3 bases, the J end lost 3 bases, and 10 bases lay between the germline ends. The CDR3 extends over 14 amino acids.

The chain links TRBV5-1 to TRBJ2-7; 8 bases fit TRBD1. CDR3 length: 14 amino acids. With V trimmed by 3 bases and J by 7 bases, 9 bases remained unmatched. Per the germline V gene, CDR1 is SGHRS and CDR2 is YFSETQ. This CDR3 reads CASSSWTGPKEQYF. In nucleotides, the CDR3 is TGCGCCAGCAGCTCATGGACAGGGCCCAAAGAGCAGTACTTC.